The clone carrying this TCR beta chain was detected only once. Its target is not known. This table comes from immunoSEQ multiplex PCR, and its TCRdb copy is limited to in-frame clones, with some not included. The sample lists about 2.2 million clones, 90% to 95% occurring once. The data stem from a study of shared clonotypes between healthy human individuals. Study findings and constraints: The sole specimen, blood, was sampled, and tissue repertoires likely differ.

The germline gives CDR1 MGHRA, CDR2 YSYEKL. The V and J ends lost 4 bases and 6 bases respectively, with 13 bases between them. The CDR3 is made up of 13 amino acids. Naive CD8 cells lacked CD45RO and underwent positive selection for CCR7, leaving out terminally differentiated effector memory CD45RA+ cells. The TCR sequence derives from a man aged 18 to 29 in good health. Some clones in this sample may be carry-over from other donors' samples. What was sequenced was naive CD8+ T cells from PBMCs. This sequence joins TRBV4-1 and TRBJ2-7; D gene uncertain. CDR3 protein: CASSLYGSLEQYF. The DNA of the CDR3 is TGCGCCAGCAGCCTTTACGGGTCCCTCGAGCAGTACTTC.